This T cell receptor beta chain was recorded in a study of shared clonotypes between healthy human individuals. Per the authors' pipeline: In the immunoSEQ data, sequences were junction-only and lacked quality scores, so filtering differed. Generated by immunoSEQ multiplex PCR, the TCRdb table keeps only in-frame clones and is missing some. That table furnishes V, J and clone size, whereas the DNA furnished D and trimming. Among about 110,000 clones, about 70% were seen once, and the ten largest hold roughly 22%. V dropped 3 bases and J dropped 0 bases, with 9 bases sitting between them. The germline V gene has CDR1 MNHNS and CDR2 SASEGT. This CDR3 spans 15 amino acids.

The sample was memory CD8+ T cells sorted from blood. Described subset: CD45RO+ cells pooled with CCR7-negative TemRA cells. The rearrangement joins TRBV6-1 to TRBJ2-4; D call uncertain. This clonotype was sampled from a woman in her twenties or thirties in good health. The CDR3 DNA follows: TGTGCCAGCAGTGACAGCCTTCTAGCCAAAAACATTCAGTACTTC. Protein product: CASSDSLLAKNIQYF.